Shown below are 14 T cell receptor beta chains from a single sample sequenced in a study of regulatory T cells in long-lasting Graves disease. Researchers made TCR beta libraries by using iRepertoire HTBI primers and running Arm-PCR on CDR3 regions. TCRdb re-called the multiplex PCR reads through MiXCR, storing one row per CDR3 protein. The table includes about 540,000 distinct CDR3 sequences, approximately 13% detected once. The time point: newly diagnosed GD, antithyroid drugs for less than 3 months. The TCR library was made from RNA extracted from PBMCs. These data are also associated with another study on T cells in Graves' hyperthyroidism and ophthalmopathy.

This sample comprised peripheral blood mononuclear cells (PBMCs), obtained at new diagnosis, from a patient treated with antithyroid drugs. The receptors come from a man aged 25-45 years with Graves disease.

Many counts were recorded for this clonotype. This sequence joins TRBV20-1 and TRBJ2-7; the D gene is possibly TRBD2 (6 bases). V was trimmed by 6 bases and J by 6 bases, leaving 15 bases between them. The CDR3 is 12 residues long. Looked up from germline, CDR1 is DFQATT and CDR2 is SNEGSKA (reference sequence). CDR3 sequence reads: CSAGRREREQYF. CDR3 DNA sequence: TGCAGTGCCGGGCGGCGGGAACGCGAGCAGTACTTC.

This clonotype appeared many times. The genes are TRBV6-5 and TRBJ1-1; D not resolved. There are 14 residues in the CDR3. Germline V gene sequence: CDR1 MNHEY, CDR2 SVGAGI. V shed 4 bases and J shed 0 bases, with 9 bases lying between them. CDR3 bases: TGTGCCAGCAGTTTAGGACCCATGAACACTGAAGCTTTCTTT. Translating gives CASSLGPMNTEAFF.

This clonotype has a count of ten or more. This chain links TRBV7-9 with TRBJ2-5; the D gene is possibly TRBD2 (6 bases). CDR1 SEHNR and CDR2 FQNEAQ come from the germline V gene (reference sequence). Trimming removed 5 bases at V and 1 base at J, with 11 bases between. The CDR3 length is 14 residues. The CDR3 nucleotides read TGTGCCAGCAGCGACCGGGAGATCCAAGAGACCCAGTACTTC. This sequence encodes CASSDREIQETQYF.

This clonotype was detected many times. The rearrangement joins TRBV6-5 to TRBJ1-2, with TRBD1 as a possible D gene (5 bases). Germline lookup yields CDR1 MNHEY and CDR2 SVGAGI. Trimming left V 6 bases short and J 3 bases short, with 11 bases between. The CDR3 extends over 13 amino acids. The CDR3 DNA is TGTGCCAGCAGCTACGGGGGTGACTATGGCTACACCTTC. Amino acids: CASSYGGDYGYTF.

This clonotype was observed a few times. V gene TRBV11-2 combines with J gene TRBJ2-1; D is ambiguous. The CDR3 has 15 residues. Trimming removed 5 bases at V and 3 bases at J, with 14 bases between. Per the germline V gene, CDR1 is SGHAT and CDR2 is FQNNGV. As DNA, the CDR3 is TGTGCCAGCAGCCAAGTCTCTGACGGCTACAATGAGCAGTTCTTC. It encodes CASSQVSDGYNEQFF. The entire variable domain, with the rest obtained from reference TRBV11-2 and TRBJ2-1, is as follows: EAGVAQSPRYKIIEKRQSVAFWCNPISGHATLYWYQQILGQGPKLLIQFQNNGVVDDSQLPKDRFSAERLKGVDSTLKIQPAKLEDSAVYLCASSQVSDGYNEQFFGPGTRLTVL.

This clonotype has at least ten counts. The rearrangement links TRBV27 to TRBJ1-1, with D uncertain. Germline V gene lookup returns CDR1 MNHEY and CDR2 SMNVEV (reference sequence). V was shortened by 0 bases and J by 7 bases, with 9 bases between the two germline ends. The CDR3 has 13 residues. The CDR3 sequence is CASSLSGGIEAFF. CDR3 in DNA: TGTGCCAGCAGTTTATCAGGAGGGATTGAAGCTTTCTTT.

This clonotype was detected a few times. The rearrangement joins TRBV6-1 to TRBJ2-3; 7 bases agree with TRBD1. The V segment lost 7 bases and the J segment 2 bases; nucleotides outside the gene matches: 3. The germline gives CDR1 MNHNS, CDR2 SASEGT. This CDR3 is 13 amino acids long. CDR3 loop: CASNQGDTDTQYF. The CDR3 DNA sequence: TGTGCCAGCAATCAGGGGGACACAGATACGCAGTATTTT.

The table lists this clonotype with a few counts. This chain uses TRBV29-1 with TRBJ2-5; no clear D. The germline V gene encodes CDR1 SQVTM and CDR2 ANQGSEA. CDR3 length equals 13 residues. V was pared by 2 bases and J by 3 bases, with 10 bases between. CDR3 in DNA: TGCAGCGTTGAATTAAGCTTAAAAGAGACCCAGTACTTC. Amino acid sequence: CSVELSLKETQYF. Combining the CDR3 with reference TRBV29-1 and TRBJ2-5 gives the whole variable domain SAVISQKPSRDICQRGTSLTIQCQVDSQVTMMFWYRQQPGQSLTLIATANQGSEATYESGFVIDKFPISRPNLTFSTLTVSNMSPEDSSIYLCSVELSLKETQYFGPGTRLLVL.

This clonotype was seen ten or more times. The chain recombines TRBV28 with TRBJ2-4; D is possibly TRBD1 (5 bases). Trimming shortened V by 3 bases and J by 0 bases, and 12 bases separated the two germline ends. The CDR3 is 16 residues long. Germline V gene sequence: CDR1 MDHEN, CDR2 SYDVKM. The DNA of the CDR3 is TGTGCCAGCAGTTTGCGCAGGGTGGTAGCCAAAAACATTCAGTACTTC. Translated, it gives CASSLRRVVAKNIQYF.

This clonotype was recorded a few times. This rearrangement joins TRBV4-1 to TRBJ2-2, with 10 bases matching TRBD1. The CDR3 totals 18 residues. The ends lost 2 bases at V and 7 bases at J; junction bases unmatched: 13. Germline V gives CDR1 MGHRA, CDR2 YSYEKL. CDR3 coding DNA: TGCGCCAGCAGCCAACCGGGACAGGGGCCCTTGAAGATCGGGGAGCTGTTTTTT. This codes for CASSQPGQGPLKIGELFF.

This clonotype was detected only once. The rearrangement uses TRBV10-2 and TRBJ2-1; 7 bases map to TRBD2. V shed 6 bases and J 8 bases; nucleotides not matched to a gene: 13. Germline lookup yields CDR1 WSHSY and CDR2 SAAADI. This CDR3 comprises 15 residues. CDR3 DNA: TGCGCCAGCAGAGACGTTAGACTAGCTCGAGATGAGCAGTTCTTC. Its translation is CASRDVRLARDEQFF.

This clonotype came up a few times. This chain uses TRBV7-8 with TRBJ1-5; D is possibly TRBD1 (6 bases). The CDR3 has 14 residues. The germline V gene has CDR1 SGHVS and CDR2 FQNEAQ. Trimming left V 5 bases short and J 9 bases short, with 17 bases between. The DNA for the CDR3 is TGTGCCAGCAGCGCAAGGGACATTGGAAGGCCCCAGCATTTT. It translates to CASSARDIGRPQHF.

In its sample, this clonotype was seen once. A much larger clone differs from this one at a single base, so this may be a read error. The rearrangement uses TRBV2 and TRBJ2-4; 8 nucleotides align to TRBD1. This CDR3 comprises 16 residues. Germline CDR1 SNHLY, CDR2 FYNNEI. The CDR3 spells CASSPTGGLAENIQYF. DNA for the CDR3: TGTGCCAGCAGTCCTACAGGGGGATTAGCCGAAAACATTCAGTACTTC.

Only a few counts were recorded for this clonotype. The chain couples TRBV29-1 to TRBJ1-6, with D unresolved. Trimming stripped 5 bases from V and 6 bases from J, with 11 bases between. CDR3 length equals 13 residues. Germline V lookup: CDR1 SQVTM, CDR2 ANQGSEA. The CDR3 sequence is CSVRTAVNSPLHF. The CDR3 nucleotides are TGCAGCGTTCGAACCGCGGTTAATTCACCCCTCCACTTT.